The rows below give T cell receptor beta chains drawn from one sample of a study of cytomegalovirus exposure and HLA in healthy donors. Produced via immunoSEQ multiplex PCR; TCRdb's table is partial and in-frame only. The table lists roughly 190,000 clones, about 13% of them singletons. Sequences were obtained from PBMCs. Source of these receptors: a man aged 50 to 59 in good health and CMV-seropositive. Both conserved end residues are part of each CDR3. D genes are given only for firm matches. Not every row has a clone size; where given, it reads once, few, many or a size class.

>TRBV27|.|few|TRBJ2-1
CASSLQVQGPLHNEQFF
TGTGCCAGCAGTTTACAGGTACAGGGACCCTTACACAATGAGCAGTTCTTC
>TRBV19|.|many|TRBJ2-1
CASSSGTPGNEQFF
TGTGCCAGTAGTTCGGGGACTCCCGGCAATGAGCAGTTCTTC
>TRBV19|TRBD1|few|TRBJ2-1
CASSIVGTGLNEQFF
TGTGCCAGTAGTATAGTTGGGACAGGATTGAATGAGCAGTTCTTC
>TRBV13|.|.|TRBJ2-5
CASSLGRGTSRETQYF
TGTGCCAGCAGCTTAGGCCGGGGGACTTCTAGAGAGACCCAGTACTTC
>TRBV9|TRBD1|few|TRBJ1-3
CASSVGQDRFSGNTIYF
TGTGCCAGCAGCGTCGGACAGGACCGATTCTCTGGAAACACCATATATTTT
>TRBV30|TRBD1|few|TRBJ1-1
CAWNPGQGVEAFF
TGTGCCTGGAACCCGGGACAGGGGGTTGAAGCTTTCTTT
>TRBV7-8|TRBD1|.|TRBJ1-5
CASSSGQGMRLNQPQHF
TGTGCCAGCAGCTCTGGACAGGGAATGAGGCTGAATCAGCCCCAGCATTTT
>TRBV5-6|TRBD1|.|TRBJ2-5
CASSRGQGHGETQYF
TGTGCCAGCAGCCGGGGACAGGGACATGGAGAGACCCAGTACTTC
>TRBV14|.|.|TRBJ1-2
CASSQDRLRGGYTF
TGTGCCAGCAGCCAAGACAGGCTCCGGGGTGGCTACACCTTC
>TRBV28|.|few|TRBJ1-3
CASALGHTISGNTIYF
TGTGCTTCAGCATTGGGACATACTATCTCTGGAAACACCATATATTTT
>TRBV5-1|.|many|TRBJ2-2
CASSNGQTTGELFF
TGCGCCAGCAGCAACGGACAGACAACCGGGGAGCTGTTTTTT
>TRBV30|.|.|TRBJ1-1
CAWSMWGDQNTEAFF
TGTGCCTGGAGTATGTGGGGGGATCAAAACACTGAAGCTTTCTTT
>TRBV15|TRBD1|.|TRBJ1-6
CATSNSGTGSSPLHF
TGTGCCACCAGCAACTCCGGGACAGGGTCCTCACCCCTCCACTTT
>TRBV25-1|.|few|TRBJ1-3
CASLKSSGNTIYF
TGTGCCAGCCTCAAGAGCTCTGGAAACACCATATATTTT
>TRBV6-1|TRBD2|.|TRBJ2-1
CASSGLAGGSSYNEQFF
TGTGCCAGCAGTGGACTAGCGGGGGGGAGCTCCTACAATGAGCAGTTCTTC
>TRBV7-2|.|.|TRBJ1-2
CASSFPGRSYGYTF
TGTGCCAGCAGCTTTCCCGGCAGGTCCTATGGCTACACCTTC
>TRBV7-2|.|few|TRBJ1-5
CASSKGGNQPQHF
TGTGCCAGCAGTAAAGGGGGCAATCAGCCCCAGCATTTT
>TRBV9|.|.|TRBJ2-2
CASSVAGGSPITGELFF
TGTGCCAGCAGCGTAGCGGGGGGCTCTCCTATCACCGGGGAGCTGTTTTTT
>TRBV5-6|TRBD2|.|TRBJ2-1
CASSLVSGGPYNEQFF
TGTGCCAGCAGCTTGGTTAGCGGGGGACCCTACAATGAGCAGTTCTTC
>TRBV19|.|.|TRBJ1-2
CASSPQGRTNYGYTF
TGTGCCAGTAGTCCCCAGGGGCGAACTAACTATGGCTACACCTTC
>TRBV30|.|.|TRBJ2-7
CAWQDGVVYEQYF
TGTGCCTGGCAAGACGGGGTGGTCTACGAGCAGTACTTC
>TRBV5-1|.|few|TRBJ1-2
CASSRDSNYGYTF
TGCGCCAGCAGCCGCGACAGTAACTATGGCTACACCTTC
>TRBV7-8|.|.|TRBJ2-2
CASSPREGGRNGELFF
TGTGCCAGCAGCCCCAGGGAGGGGGGGCGAAACGGGGAGCTGTTTTTT
>TRBV28|TRBD1|.|TRBJ1-5
CASSFYFTGVGNQPQHF
TGTGCCAGCAGTTTCTACTTCACAGGGGTCGGGAATCAGCCCCAGCATTTT
>TRBV7-2|.|few|TRBJ1-4
CASSLVGAGEKLFF
TGTGCCAGCAGCTTAGTCGGAGCAGGGGAAAAACTGTTTTTT
>TRBV6-5|TRBD2|few|TRBJ2-5
CASREGLAGGKTQYF
TGTGCCAGCAGAGAGGGACTAGCGGGGGGGAAGACCCAGTACTTC
>TRBV19|.|few|TRBJ2-2
CASSMEAAATGELFF
TGTGCCAGTAGTATGGAGGCCGCGGCTACCGGGGAGCTGTTTTTT
>TRBV6-1|TRBD1|.|TRBJ1-3
CASRETGSGNTIYF
TGTGCCAGCAGGGAGACAGGGTCGGGAAACACCATATATTTT